A single sample gave rise to the 13 T cell receptor beta chains below, sequenced in a study of radiation and T cells in renal cell carcinoma. Sequenced by immunoSEQ multiplex PCR; TCRdb stores in-frame clones only, minus some. The sample includes about 16,000 clones, roughly 45% of them seen just once. Treatment: 15 Gy SBRT to primary tumor, nephrectomy 4 weeks later. This specimen was tumor tissue, taken from a patient whose treatment included radiotherapy and nephrectomy. Receptors originate from a woman aged 55-75 years with renal cell carcinoma.

The genes are TRBV7-9 and TRBJ2-7; D is unresolved. The CDR3 contains 15 residues. The V end lost 5 bases, the J end lost 2 bases, and 16 bases lay between the germline ends. Germline CDR1 SEHNR, CDR2 FQNEAQ (reference sequence). The CDR3 loop reads CASSQDQRSAYEQYF. CDR3 in DNA: TGTGCCAGCAGCCAAGATCAACGGTCGGCCTACGAGCAGTACTTC.

This clone has just a few counts. The chain joins TRBV19 to TRBJ2-7, with D possibly TRBD2 on 6 matching bases. V was trimmed by 5 bases and J by 1 base, leaving 9 bases between them. Germline CDR1 is LNHDA and CDR2 is SQIVND (reference sequence). This CDR3 region has 13 residues. The CDR3 sequence is CASSGGLSYEQYF. Here the CDR3 DNA reads TGTGCCAGTAGTGGGGGACTGTCCTACGAGCAGTACTTC.

The sample holds a few counts of this clone. V and J are TRBV4-3 and TRBJ1-2; the match to TRBD1 covers 8 bases. CDR1 and CDR2 from the germline V gene are LGHNA and YSLEER. CDR3 length: 16 amino acids. V was pared by 0 bases and J by 3 bases, with 6 bases of the junction left unmatched. In nucleotides, the CDR3 is TGCGCCAGCAGCCAAGATTGGCAGGGGGCAGACTATGGCTACACCTTC. This encodes CASSQDWQGADYGYTF.

The chain couples TRBV5-4 to TRBJ1-6; 9 nucleotides match TRBD1. Losses at the gene ends were 0 bases for V and 8 bases for J; bases not matched to a gene: 6. The germline gives CDR1 SGHNT, CDR2 YYREEE (reference sequence). CDR3 length: 16 amino acids. The CDR3: CASSLGDRAFDSPLHF. The CDR3 coding sequence is TGTGCCAGCAGCTTGGGGGACAGGGCATTTGATTCACCCCTCCACTTT. Based on the CDR3 plus reference TRBV5-4 and TRBJ1-6, the full variable domain is ETGVTQSPTHLIKTRGQQVTLRCSSQSGHNTVSWYQQALGQGPQFIFQYYREEENGRGNFPPRFSGLQFPNYSSELNVNALELDDSALYLCASSLGDRAFDSPLHFGNGTRLTVT.

This chain connects TRBV19 to TRBJ1-1; D is uncertain. Per germline, CDR1 LNHDA and CDR2 SQIVND (reference sequence). The CDR3 is 12 residues long. Trimming left V 4 bases short and J 4 bases short, with 7 bases between. The CDR3 DNA follows: TGTGCCAGTAGTACGGGTCCCACTGAAGCTTTCTTT. Protein: CASSTGPTEAFF.

The rearrangement links TRBV18 to TRBJ1-2; the D is unclear. Trimming cost V 0 bases and J 6 bases, with 11 bases left between them. The CDR3 has 14 residues. Germline V CDR1 and CDR2: KGHSH, LQKENI. The CDR3 nucleotides read TGTGCCAGCTCACCACCGGCCAAAATGAATGGCTACACCTTC. Translating it yields CASSPPAKMNGYTF.

This chain joins TRBV29-1 and TRBJ2-7, with D possibly called TRBD1 or TRBD2 (5 bases each). The V end lost 6 bases, the J end lost 4 bases, and 13 bases lay between the germline ends. CDR1 SQVTM and CDR2 ANQGSEA come from the germline V gene. The CDR3 has 12 amino acids. The CDR3 DNA is TGCAGCGTGGGGGACGGCTCTTACGAGCAGTACTTC. It encodes CSVGDGSYEQYF.

This chain links TRBV10-3 with TRBJ2-2, with D possibly called TRBD1 or TRBD2 (5 bases each). Trimming shortened V by 8 bases and J by 6 bases, and 19 bases separated the two germline ends. The germline V gene has CDR1 ENHRY and CDR2 SYGVKD. The CDR3 contains 15 residues. As DNA, the CDR3 is TGTGCCATCGCCGGGACCGCTGTTGCGGCCGGGGAGCTGTTTTTT. It codes for CAIAGTAVAAGELFF.

This clone was observed at least ten times. The V and J genes are TRBV5-6 and TRBJ1-3; D is unclear. V lost 4 bases, J lost 5 bases, and 10 bases lay in between. Germline values: CDR1 SGHDT, CDR2 YYEEEE. The CDR3 runs to 13 residues. This chain's CDR3 is CASSPRNRNTIYF. As DNA, the CDR3 is TGTGCCAGCAGCCCCCGAAATAGAAACACCATATATTTT.

The rearrangement joins TRBV5-6 to TRBJ1-6; 10 positions match TRBD1. V was pared by 3 bases and J by 7 bases, with 1 base of the junction left unmatched. The length of the CDR3 is 14 residues. From germline, CDR1 is SGHDT and CDR2 YYEEEE. CDR3 DNA: TGTGCCAGCAGCTGGGGACAGGGGAATTCACCCCTCCACTTT. Encoded protein: CASSWGQGNSPLHF.

J is TRBJ2-7 and V is TRBV6-5; TRBD1 might be the D (5 bases). From germline, CDR1 is MNHEY and CDR2 SVGAGI. V lost 6 bases and J lost 3, with 12 bases in between. The CDR3 consists of 13 residues. The CDR3 is CASSAVTVYEQYF. CDR3 in DNA: TGTGCCAGCAGCGCGGTGACAGTCTACGAGCAGTACTTC.

The chain couples TRBV7-9 to TRBJ1-5; D gene ambiguous. V lost 4 bases to trimming and J lost 9 bases, with 19 bases between them. The germline V gene has CDR1 SEHNR and CDR2 FQNEAQ (reference sequence). CDR3 length equals 15 residues. CDR3 sequence reads: CASSSSGQAQGPQHF. The CDR3 DNA is TGTGCCAGCAGCTCAAGCGGGCAGGCCCAAGGGCCCCAGCATTTT. The full variable domain, completed using reference TRBV7-9 and TRBJ1-5, is DTGVSQNPRHKITKRGQNVTFRCDPISEHNRLYWYRQTLGQGPEFLTYFQNEAQLEKSRLLSDRFSAERPKGSFSTLEIQRTEQGDSAMYLCASSSSGQAQGPQHFGDGTRLSIL.

V gene TRBV21-1 combines with J gene TRBJ2-1; the D segment call TRBD2 is taken from the table without a DNA check. TRBV21-1 is flagged as a pseudogene. CDR3 length: 14 residues. The CDR3 here is CASSFRGLNNEQFF. CDR3 nucleotide sequence: TGTGCCAGCAGCTTCCGAGGGCTGAACAATGAGCAGTTCTTC.